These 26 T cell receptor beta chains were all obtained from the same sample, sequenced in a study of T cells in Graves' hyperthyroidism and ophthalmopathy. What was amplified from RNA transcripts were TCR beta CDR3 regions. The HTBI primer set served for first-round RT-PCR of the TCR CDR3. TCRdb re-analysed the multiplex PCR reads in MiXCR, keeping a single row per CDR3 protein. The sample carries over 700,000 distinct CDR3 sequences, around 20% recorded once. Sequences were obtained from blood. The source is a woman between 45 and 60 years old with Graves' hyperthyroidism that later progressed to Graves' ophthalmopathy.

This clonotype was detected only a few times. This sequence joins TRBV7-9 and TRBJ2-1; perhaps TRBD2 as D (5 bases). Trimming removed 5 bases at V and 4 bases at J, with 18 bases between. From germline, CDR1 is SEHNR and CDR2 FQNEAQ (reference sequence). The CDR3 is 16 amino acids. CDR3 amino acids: CASSPPRERDYNEQFF. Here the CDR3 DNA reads TGTGCCAGCAGCCCACCTCGGGAAAGGGATTACAATGAGCAGTTCTTC. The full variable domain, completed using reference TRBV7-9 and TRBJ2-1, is DTGVSQNPRHKITKRGQNVTFRCDPISEHNRLYWYRQTLGQGPEFLTYFQNEAQLEKSRLLSDRFSAERPKGSFSTLEIQRTEQGDSAMYLCASSPPRERDYNEQFFGPGTRLTVL.

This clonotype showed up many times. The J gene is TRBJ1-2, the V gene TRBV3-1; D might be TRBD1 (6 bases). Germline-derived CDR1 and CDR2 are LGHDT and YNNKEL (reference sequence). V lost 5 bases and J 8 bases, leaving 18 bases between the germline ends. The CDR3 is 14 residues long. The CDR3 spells CASSEEGGFGGYTF. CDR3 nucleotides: TGTGCCAGCAGCGAGGAAGGGGGTTTTGGAGGCTACACCTTC.

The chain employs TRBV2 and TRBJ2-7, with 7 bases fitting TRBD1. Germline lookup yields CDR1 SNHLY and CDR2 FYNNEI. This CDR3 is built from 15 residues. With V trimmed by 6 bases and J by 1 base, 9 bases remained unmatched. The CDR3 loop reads CASSVIGTDSYEQYF. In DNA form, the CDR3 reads TGTGCCAGCAGCGTCATAGGGACAGATTCCTACGAGCAGTACTTC.

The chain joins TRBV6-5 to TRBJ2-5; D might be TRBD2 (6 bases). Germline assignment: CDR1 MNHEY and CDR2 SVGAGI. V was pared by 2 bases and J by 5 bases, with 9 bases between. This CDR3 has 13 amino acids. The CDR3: CASSYGGGETQYF. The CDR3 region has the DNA TGTGCCAGCAGTTACGGTGGGGGGGAGACCCAGTACTTC.

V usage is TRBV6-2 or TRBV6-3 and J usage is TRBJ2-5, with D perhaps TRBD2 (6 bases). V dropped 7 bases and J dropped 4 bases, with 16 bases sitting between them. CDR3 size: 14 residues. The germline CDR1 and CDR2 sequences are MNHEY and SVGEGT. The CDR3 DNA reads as TGTGCCAGCAATTTTGGGCTAGCGATAGAGACCCAGTACTTC. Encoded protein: CASNFGLAIETQYF.

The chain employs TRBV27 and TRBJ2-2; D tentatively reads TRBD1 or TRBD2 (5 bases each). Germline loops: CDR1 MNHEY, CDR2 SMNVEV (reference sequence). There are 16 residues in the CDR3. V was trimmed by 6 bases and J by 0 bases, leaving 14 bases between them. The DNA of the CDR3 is TGTGCCAGCAGGATCCGGGACGGGACGAACACCGGGGAGCTGTTTTTT. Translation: CASRIRDGTNTGELFF.

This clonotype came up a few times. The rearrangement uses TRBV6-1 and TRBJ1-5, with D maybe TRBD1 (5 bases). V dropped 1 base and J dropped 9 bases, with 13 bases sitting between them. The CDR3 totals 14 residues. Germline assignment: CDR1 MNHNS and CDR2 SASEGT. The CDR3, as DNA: TGTGCCAGCAGTGAAGGCGGGGGGTTTGGGCCCCAGCATTTT. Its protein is CASSEGGGFGPQHF.

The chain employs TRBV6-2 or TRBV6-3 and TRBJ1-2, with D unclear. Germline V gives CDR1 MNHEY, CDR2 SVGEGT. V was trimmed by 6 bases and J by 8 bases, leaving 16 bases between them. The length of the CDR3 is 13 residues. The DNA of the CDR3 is TGTGCCAGCAGAACCGGGCCCGCGGCGGGCTACACCTTC. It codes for CASRTGPAAGYTF.

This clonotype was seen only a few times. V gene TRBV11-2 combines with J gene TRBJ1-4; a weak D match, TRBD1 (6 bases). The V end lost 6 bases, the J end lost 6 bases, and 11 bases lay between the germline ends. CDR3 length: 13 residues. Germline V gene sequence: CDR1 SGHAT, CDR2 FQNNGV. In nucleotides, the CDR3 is TGTGCCAGCAGGAGACAGGTTGATGAAAAACTGTTTTTT. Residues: CASRRQVDEKLFF.

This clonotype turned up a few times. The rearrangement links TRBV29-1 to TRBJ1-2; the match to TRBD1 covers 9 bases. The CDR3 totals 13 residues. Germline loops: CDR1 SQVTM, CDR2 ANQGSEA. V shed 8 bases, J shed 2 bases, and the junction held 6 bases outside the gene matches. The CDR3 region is CSLWTGANYGYTF. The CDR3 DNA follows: TGCAGCCTATGGACAGGGGCCAACTATGGCTACACCTTC.

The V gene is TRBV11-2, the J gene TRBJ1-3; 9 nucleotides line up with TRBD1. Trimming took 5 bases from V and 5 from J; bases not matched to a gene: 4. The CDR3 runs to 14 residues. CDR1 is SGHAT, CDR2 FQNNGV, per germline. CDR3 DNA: TGTGCCAGCAGCGACGGACAGGGGAGAAACACCATATATTTT. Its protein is CASSDGQGRNTIYF.

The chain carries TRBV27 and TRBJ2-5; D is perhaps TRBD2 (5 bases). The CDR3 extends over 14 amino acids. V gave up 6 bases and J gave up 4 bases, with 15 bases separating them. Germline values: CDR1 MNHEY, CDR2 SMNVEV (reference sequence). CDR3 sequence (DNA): TGTGCCAGCAGCCCCGTGGGCGGGCGAGAGACCCAGTACTTC. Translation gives CASSPVGGRETQYF.

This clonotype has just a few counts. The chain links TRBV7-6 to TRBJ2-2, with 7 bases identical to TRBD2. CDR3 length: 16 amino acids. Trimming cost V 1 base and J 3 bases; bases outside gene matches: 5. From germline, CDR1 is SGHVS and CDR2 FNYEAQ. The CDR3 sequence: CASSLDVGRDTGELFF. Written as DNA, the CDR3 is TGTGCCAGCAGCTTAGATGTGGGGAGGGACACCGGGGAGCTGTTTTTT. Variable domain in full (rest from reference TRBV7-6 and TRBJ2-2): GAGVSQSPRYKVTKRGQDVALRCDPISGHVSLYWYRQALGQGPEFLTYFNYEAQQDKSGLPNDRFSAERPEGSISTLTIQRTEQRDSAMYRCASSLDVGRDTGELFFGEGSRLTVL.

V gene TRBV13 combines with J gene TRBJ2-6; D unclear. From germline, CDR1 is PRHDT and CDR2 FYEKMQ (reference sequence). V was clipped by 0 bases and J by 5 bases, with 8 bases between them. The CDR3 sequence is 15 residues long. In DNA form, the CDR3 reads TGTGCCAGCAGCTTAGGTCGATCTAGGGCCAACGTCCTGACTTTC. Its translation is CASSLGRSRANVLTF.

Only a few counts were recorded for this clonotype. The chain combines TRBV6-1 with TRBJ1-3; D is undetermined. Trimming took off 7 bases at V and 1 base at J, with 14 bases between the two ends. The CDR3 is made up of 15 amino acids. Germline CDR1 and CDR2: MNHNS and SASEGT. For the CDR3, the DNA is TGTGCCAGCACCCCAATCGGATCTTCTGGAAACACCATATATTTT. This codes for CASTPIGSSGNTIYF.

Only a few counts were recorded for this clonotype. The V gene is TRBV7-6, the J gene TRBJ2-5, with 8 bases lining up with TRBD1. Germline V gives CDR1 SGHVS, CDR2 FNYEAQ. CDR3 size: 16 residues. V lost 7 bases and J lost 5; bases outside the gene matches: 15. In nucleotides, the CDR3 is TGTGCCAGCACCTTCAGTTCAGGGGGCGTAAGGGAGACCCAGTACTTC. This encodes CASTFSSGGVRETQYF.

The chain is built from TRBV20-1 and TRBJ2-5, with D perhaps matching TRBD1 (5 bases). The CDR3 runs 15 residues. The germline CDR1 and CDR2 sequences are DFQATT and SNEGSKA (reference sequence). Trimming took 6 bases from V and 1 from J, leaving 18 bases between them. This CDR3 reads CSATILGQPQETQYF. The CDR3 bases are TGCAGTGCCACCATCCTGGGGCAGCCCCAAGAGACCCAGTACTTC.

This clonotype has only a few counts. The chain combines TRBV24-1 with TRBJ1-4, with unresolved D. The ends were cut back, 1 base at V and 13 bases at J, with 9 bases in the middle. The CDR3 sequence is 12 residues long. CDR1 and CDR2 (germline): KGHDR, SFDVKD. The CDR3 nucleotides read TGTGCCACCAGTGATTTAAACGGGATACTGTTTTTT. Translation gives CATSDLNGILFF.

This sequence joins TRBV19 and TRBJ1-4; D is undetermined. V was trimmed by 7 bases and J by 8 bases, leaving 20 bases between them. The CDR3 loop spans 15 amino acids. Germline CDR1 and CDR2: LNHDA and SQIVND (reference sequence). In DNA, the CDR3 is TGTGCCAGTAACGGAATCACGACTTCCCAGGAAAAACTGTTTTTT. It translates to CASNGITTSQEKLFF.

The CDR3 spells CASSVVGDQPQHF. The CDR3 DNA sequence: TGTGCCAGCAGCGTAGTGGGAGATCAGCCCCAGCATTTT. The chain has TRBV9 and TRBJ1-5; D remains ambiguous. V lost 0 bases, J lost 5 bases, and 6 bases lay in between. CDR3 length: 13 amino acids. Germline values: CDR1 SGDLS, CDR2 YYNGEE.

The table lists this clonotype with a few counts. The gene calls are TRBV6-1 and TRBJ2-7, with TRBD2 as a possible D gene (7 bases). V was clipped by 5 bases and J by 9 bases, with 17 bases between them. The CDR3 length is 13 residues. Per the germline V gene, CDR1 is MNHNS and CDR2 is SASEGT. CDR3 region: CASSRGGGQGQYF. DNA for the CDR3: TGTGCCAGCAGTCGAGGGGGGGGCCAAGGGCAGTACTTC.

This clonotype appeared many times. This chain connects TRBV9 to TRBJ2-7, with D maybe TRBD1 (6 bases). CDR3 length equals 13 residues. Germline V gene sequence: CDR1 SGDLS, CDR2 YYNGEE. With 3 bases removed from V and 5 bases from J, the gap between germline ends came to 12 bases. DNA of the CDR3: TGTGCCAGCAGCGATAGCCAGGGGAACGAGCAGTACTTC. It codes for CASSDSQGNEQYF.

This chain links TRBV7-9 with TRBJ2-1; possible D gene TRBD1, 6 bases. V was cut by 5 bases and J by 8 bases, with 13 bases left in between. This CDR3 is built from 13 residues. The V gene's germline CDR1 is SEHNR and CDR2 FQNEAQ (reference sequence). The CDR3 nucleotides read TGTGCCAGCAGCATTACAGGGCTAGATGAGCAGTTCTTC. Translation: CASSITGLDEQFF.

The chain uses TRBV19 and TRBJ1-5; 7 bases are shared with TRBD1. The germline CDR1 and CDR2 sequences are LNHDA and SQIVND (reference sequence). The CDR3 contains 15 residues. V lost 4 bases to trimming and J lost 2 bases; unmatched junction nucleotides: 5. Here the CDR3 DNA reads TGTGCCAGTAGTAAAGGACAGGACCGCAATCAGCCCCAGCATTTT. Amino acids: CASSKGQDRNQPQHF.

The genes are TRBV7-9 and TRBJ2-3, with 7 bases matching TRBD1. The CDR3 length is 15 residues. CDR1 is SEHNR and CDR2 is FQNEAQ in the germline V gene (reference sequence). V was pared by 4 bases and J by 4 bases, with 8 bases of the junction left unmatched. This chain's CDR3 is CASSSPPGQPDTQYF. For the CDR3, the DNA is TGTGCCAGCAGCTCCCCCCCGGGACAGCCAGATACGCAGTATTTT.

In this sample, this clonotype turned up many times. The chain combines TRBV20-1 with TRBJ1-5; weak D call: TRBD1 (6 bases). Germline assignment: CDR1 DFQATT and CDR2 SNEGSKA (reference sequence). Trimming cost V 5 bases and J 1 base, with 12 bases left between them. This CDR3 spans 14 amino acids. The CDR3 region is CSAFSGESNQPQHF. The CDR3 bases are TGCAGTGCTTTCTCAGGGGAAAGCAATCAGCCCCAGCATTTT.